A selection of T cell receptor beta chains follows, all from one sample in a study of cytomegalovirus exposure and HLA in healthy donors. Libraries were prepared by immunoSEQ multiplex PCR; TCRdb keeps only in-frame clonotypes and omits some of them. The profile shows some 120,000 clones, roughly three quarters of them singletons. Material: PBMCs. The receptors come from a woman between 18 and 29 years old in good health and CMV-seronegative. Each CDR3 is given with its conserved first and last residue. A D gene is named only where the DNA matches it firmly. Clone size, where shown, is once, few, many, or a class for clones that have expanded.

cdr3_nt: TGCGCCAGCAGCCAAGAATCGTGGGACAGGGGATTTATCTCCTATAATTCACCCCTCCACTTT
cdr3_aa: CASSQESWDRGFISYNSPLHF
clone_size: .
d_call: TRBD1
j_call: TRBJ1-6
v_call: TRBV4-1

cdr3_nt: TGTGCCATCAGTGAGTCGATGGGGGGACTAGCGGGGGACAATGAGCAGTTCTTC
cdr3_aa: CAISESMGGLAGDNEQFF
clone_size: .
d_call: TRBD2
j_call: TRBJ2-1
v_call: TRBV10-3

cdr3_nt: TGTGCCAGCAGCTTAATTGGTGGAGGGAACTCTGCCAAAAACATTCAGTACTTC
cdr3_aa: CASSLIGGGNSAKNIQYF
clone_size: .
d_call: .
j_call: TRBJ2-4
v_call: TRBV7-3

cdr3_nt: TGTGCCAGCAGCTCCGGGACAGCGAACACTGAAGCTTTCTTT
cdr3_aa: CASSSGTANTEAFF
clone_size: .
d_call: TRBD1
j_call: TRBJ1-1
v_call: TRBV6-1

cdr3_nt: TGTGCCAGCAGTCGGGACGGGGGGTGGGAGACCCAGTACTTC
cdr3_aa: CASSRDGGWETQYF
clone_size: .
d_call: TRBD2
j_call: TRBJ2-5
v_call: TRBV2

cdr3_nt: TGTGCCAGCAGGTCAAACCAGGGGGAGTCGAACACTGAAGCTTTCTTT
cdr3_aa: CASRSNQGESNTEAFF
clone_size: .
d_call: TRBD1
j_call: TRBJ1-1
v_call: TRBV9

cdr3_nt: TGCGCCAGCAGCCTGGACCCCGGTGCCTACGAGCAGTACTTC
cdr3_aa: CASSLDPGAYEQYF
clone_size: .
d_call: .
j_call: TRBJ2-7
v_call: TRBV5-1

cdr3_nt: TGTGCCAGCAGCTTAGCCACAGTTGTAGAGACCCAGTACTTC
cdr3_aa: CASSLATVVETQYF
clone_size: .
d_call: .
j_call: TRBJ2-5
v_call: TRBV7-2

cdr3_nt: TGTGCCTGGAGTGCGGGGGCTAACTATGGCTACACCTTC
cdr3_aa: CAWSAGANYGYTF
clone_size: .
d_call: .
j_call: TRBJ1-2
v_call: TRBV30

cdr3_nt: TGTGCCAGCAGCCAAGAGAGGCTGCCTAGCGGAATGGAGACCCAGTACTTC
cdr3_aa: CASSQERLPSGMETQYF
clone_size: .
d_call: TRBD2
j_call: TRBJ2-5
v_call: TRBV4-2

cdr3_nt: TGTGCCAGCAGCCAGATAATGGACTTACAGTACTTC
cdr3_aa: CASSQIMDLQYF
clone_size: .
d_call: .
j_call: TRBJ2-7
v_call: TRBV7-9

cdr3_nt: TGTGCCAGCAGCTTGGGGGCAGGGTCCACTGAAGCTTTCTTT
cdr3_aa: CASSLGAGSTEAFF
clone_size: .
d_call: .
j_call: TRBJ1-1
v_call: TRBV5-6

cdr3_nt: TGCAGCGTTTGGGACAGGGGTTCCTACAATGAGCAGTTCTTC
cdr3_aa: CSVWDRGSYNEQFF
clone_size: .
d_call: TRBD1
j_call: TRBJ2-1
v_call: TRBV29-1

cdr3_nt: TGTGCCAGCAGTTTTCCGGGACAGGAACCGTATAGCAATCAGCCCCAGCATTTT
cdr3_aa: CASSFPGQEPYSNQPQHF
clone_size: .
d_call: TRBD1
j_call: TRBJ1-5
v_call: TRBV28

cdr3_nt: TGTGCCACCCACCGACGTGGGCTGTCGGAAAACACCATATATTTT
cdr3_aa: CATHRRGLSENTIYF
clone_size: .
d_call: .
j_call: TRBJ1-3
v_call: TRBV2

cdr3_nt: TGCGCCAGCAGCTTGGCCGGGACACGGAACACCGGGGAGCTGTTTTTT
cdr3_aa: CASSLAGTRNTGELFF
clone_size: .
d_call: .
j_call: TRBJ2-2
v_call: TRBV5-1

cdr3_nt: TGTGCCAGCAGCTTAGACGGGTCGGGGAAAGAGCAGTACTTC
cdr3_aa: CASSLDGSGKEQYF
clone_size: .
d_call: .
j_call: TRBJ2-7
v_call: TRBV7-2

cdr3_nt: TGTGCCAGCAGCGTCCTTTGGGCTGCAACTAATGAAAAACTGTTTTTT
cdr3_aa: CASSVLWAATNEKLFF
clone_size: .
d_call: .
j_call: TRBJ1-4
v_call: TRBV7-9

cdr3_nt: TGTGCCAGCACCGACAGCTATGGCTACACCTTC
cdr3_aa: CASTDSYGYTF
clone_size: .
d_call: .
j_call: TRBJ1-2
v_call: TRBV2

cdr3_nt: TGTGCCAGCAGTGAAGAACAGGGAATTTCACCCCTCCACTTT
cdr3_aa: CASSEEQGISPLHF
clone_size: .
d_call: .
j_call: TRBJ1-6
v_call: TRBV6-1

cdr3_nt: TGTGCCAGCAGCTTGACAGGACTCTCTGGAAACACCATATATTTT
cdr3_aa: CASSLTGLSGNTIYF
clone_size: .
d_call: .
j_call: TRBJ1-3
v_call: TRBV7-2

cdr3_nt: TGTGCCAGCAGCCTGGGCCAGGTATACGAGCAGTACTTC
cdr3_aa: CASSLGQVYEQYF
clone_size: .
d_call: .
j_call: TRBJ2-7
v_call: TRBV6-6

cdr3_nt: TGCGCCAGCAGCTTGGGGCAGGGAATCAATGAGCAGTTCTTC
cdr3_aa: CASSLGQGINEQFF
clone_size: .
d_call: .
j_call: TRBJ2-1
v_call: TRBV5-1

cdr3_nt: TGTGCCAGCAGCTTGTGGACAGGGTGGAATCAGCCCCAGCATTTT
cdr3_aa: CASSLWTGWNQPQHF
clone_size: once
d_call: TRBD1
j_call: TRBJ1-5
v_call: TRBV5-5

cdr3_nt: TGTGCCAGTAGTACAACAGGGGGCTATGGCTACACCTTC
cdr3_aa: CASSTTGGYGYTF
clone_size: .
d_call: TRBD1
j_call: TRBJ1-2
v_call: TRBV19

cdr3_nt: TGTGCCAGCAGTCAGCCGGGACTCGTAAGGGAGGAGCAGTACTTC
cdr3_aa: CASSQPGLVREEQYF
clone_size: few
d_call: .
j_call: TRBJ2-7
v_call: TRBV28

cdr3_nt: TGTGCCAGTAGTATGAGAGGAGCTGGCACTGAAGCTTTCTTT
cdr3_aa: CASSMRGAGTEAFF
clone_size: .
d_call: .
j_call: TRBJ1-1
v_call: TRBV19

cdr3_nt: TGTGCCAGTACCCTGACAATATCGAACACTGAAGCTTTCTTT
cdr3_aa: CASTLTISNTEAFF
clone_size: .
d_call: .
j_call: TRBJ1-1
v_call: TRBV19

cdr3_nt: TGTGCCAGCAGCTTCCGACAGATGAATCAGCCCCAGCATTTT
cdr3_aa: CASSFRQMNQPQHF
clone_size: many
d_call: .
j_call: TRBJ1-5
v_call: TRBV7-2

cdr3_nt: TGTGCCAGCAGTATTCCAGGCTTGTACGAGCAGTACTTC
cdr3_aa: CASSIPGLYEQYF
clone_size: few
d_call: .
j_call: TRBJ2-7
v_call: TRBV5-4

cdr3_nt: TGCGCCAGCAGCCAAGAGGGGGCTAACCTGAGGTATGGCTACACCTTC
cdr3_aa: CASSQEGANLRYGYTF
clone_size: .
d_call: .
j_call: TRBJ1-2
v_call: TRBV4-1

cdr3_nt: TGCGCCAGCAGCTTGGATGGGCGGGGGGATTCACCCCTCCACTTT
cdr3_aa: CASSLDGRGDSPLHF
clone_size: .
d_call: .
j_call: TRBJ1-6
v_call: TRBV5-1

cdr3_nt: TGTGCCAGCTCACCAAAGCGGGGGGGCCCGGGAGCACCCGATACGCAGTATTTT
cdr3_aa: CASSPKRGGPGAPDTQYF
clone_size: .
d_call: TRBD2
j_call: TRBJ2-3
v_call: TRBV18

cdr3_nt: TGTGCCAGCAGTGACCACCAGGGTTCCAATTCACCCCTCCACTTT
cdr3_aa: CASSDHQGSNSPLHF
clone_size: .
d_call: .
j_call: TRBJ1-6
v_call: TRBV6-1

cdr3_nt: TGTGCCAGGGGGGCTGAGGGACAGGGAAGCAATCAGCCCCAGCATTTT
cdr3_aa: CARGAEGQGSNQPQHF
clone_size: .
d_call: TRBD1
j_call: TRBJ1-5
v_call: TRBV2

cdr3_nt: TGTGCCAGCTCACCCGACAGCCATGAAGCTTTCTTT
cdr3_aa: CASSPDSHEAFF
clone_size: .
d_call: .
j_call: TRBJ1-1
v_call: TRBV18

cdr3_nt: TGTGCCAGCAGCTTAGCGGGGGGTACGCTGGAGCAGTACTTC
cdr3_aa: CASSLAGGTLEQYF
clone_size: .
d_call: TRBD2
j_call: TRBJ2-7
v_call: TRBV5-4

cdr3_nt: TGCGCCAGCAGCCCCGGTTGGCAAGAGACCCAGTACTTC
cdr3_aa: CASSPGWQETQYF
clone_size: .
d_call: .
j_call: TRBJ2-5
v_call: TRBV5-1

cdr3_nt: TGTGCCAGCAACATAGGGACAGGGGCGTTAGGCTACACCTTC
cdr3_aa: CASNIGTGALGYTF
clone_size: .
d_call: TRBD1
j_call: TRBJ1-2
v_call: TRBV9

cdr3_nt: TGTGCCAGCAGTTACAATAGCGGGACGGAGCAGTACTTC
cdr3_aa: CASSYNSGTEQYF
clone_size: .
d_call: TRBD2
j_call: TRBJ2-7
v_call: TRBV6-5

cdr3_nt: TGTGCCAGCAGCGTAGGGGGGACAGGACTTACACAGGCTTTCTTT
cdr3_aa: CASSVGGTGLTQAFF
clone_size: .
d_call: TRBD1
j_call: TRBJ1-1
v_call: TRBV9

cdr3_nt: TGTGCCAGTAGTCCCAACCCCGGGACAGGCTTTACCTACGAGCAGTACTTC
cdr3_aa: CASSPNPGTGFTYEQYF
clone_size: once
d_call: TRBD1
j_call: TRBJ2-7
v_call: TRBV19

cdr3_nt: TGTGAAAAACGGGTTGAAAAACTGTTTTTT
cdr3_aa: CEKRVEKLFF
clone_size: once
d_call: .
j_call: TRBJ1-4
v_call: TRBV30

cdr3_nt: TGCAGCGTTGAAAGGTTAGAGGGTTGGGGTGAAGCTTTCTTT
cdr3_aa: CSVERLEGWGEAFF
clone_size: few
d_call: .
j_call: TRBJ1-1
v_call: TRBV29-1

cdr3_nt: TGTGCCAGTACCGTACAGTACACCGGGGAGCTGTTTTTT
cdr3_aa: CASTVQYTGELFF
clone_size: .
d_call: .
j_call: TRBJ2-2
v_call: TRBV19

cdr3_nt: TGTGCCAGCAGTCCACATCGGGCTAGCGGGTGGGGGTACTTC
cdr3_aa: CASSPHRASGWGYF
clone_size: .
d_call: TRBD2
j_call: TRBJ2-7
v_call: TRBV27

cdr3_nt: TGTGCCAGCAGTGCGACAGGGGTGAACTATGGCTACACCTTC
cdr3_aa: CASSATGVNYGYTF
clone_size: .
d_call: TRBD1
j_call: TRBJ1-2
v_call: TRBV27

cdr3_nt: TGCGCCAGCAGCTTGGGGCCGGGACTACCATACAATGAGCAGTTCTTC
cdr3_aa: CASSLGPGLPYNEQFF
clone_size: .
d_call: TRBD2
j_call: TRBJ2-1
v_call: TRBV5-1

cdr3_nt: TGTGCCAGCAGGCCGGACAGCTACGAGCAGTACTTC
cdr3_aa: CASRPDSYEQYF
clone_size: .
d_call: .
j_call: TRBJ2-7
v_call: TRBV5-8

cdr3_nt: TGTGCCAGTAGTATAGCGAACCCCATCCCGGGGGTTCATGGCTACACCTTC
cdr3_aa: CASSIANPIPGVHGYTF
clone_size: .
d_call: .
j_call: TRBJ1-2
v_call: TRBV19

cdr3_nt: TGTGCCAGCAGGGGGGCAGGGAAAGACTACGAGCAGTACTTC
cdr3_aa: CASRGAGKDYEQYF
clone_size: .
d_call: .
j_call: TRBJ2-7
v_call: TRBV6-5

cdr3_nt: TGCAGCGTTGACCGGGGACAGGGGTATGAAGCTTTCTTT
cdr3_aa: CSVDRGQGYEAFF
clone_size: once
d_call: TRBD1
j_call: TRBJ1-1
v_call: TRBV29-1

cdr3_nt: TGTGCCAGCAGTTTCAACAGGGGGCCCCTGCTTAACTATGGCTACACCTTC
cdr3_aa: CASSFNRGPLLNYGYTF
clone_size: .
d_call: TRBD1
j_call: TRBJ1-2
v_call: TRBV28

cdr3_nt: TGTGCCAGCAGCTCGGGACAGATTCGTAACGCTTTCTTT
cdr3_aa: CASSSGQIRNAFF
clone_size: .
d_call: TRBD1
j_call: TRBJ1-1
v_call: TRBV7-9

cdr3_nt: TGTGCCAGCATTCACGTAGAAGTCTCTGGAAACACCATATATTTT
cdr3_aa: CASIHVEVSGNTIYF
clone_size: once
d_call: .
j_call: TRBJ1-3
v_call: TRBV2

cdr3_nt: TGCAGCGCTAGAAGGGGGCCCGAGCAGTACTTC
cdr3_aa: CSARRGPEQYF
clone_size: .
d_call: TRBD1
j_call: TRBJ2-7
v_call: TRBV29-1

cdr3_nt: TGCGCCAGCAGCCAAGGCCCAACGGGGGGCTTCCAAGAGACCCAGTACTTC
cdr3_aa: CASSQGPTGGFQETQYF
clone_size: .
d_call: .
j_call: TRBJ2-5
v_call: TRBV4-1

cdr3_nt: TGCGCCAGCAGCCCCAGCCGGGGGGTCACAGATACGCAGTATTTT
cdr3_aa: CASSPSRGVTDTQYF
clone_size: .
d_call: TRBD2
j_call: TRBJ2-3
v_call: TRBV5-1

cdr3_nt: TGTGCCAGCAGTACGGACAGGCAAGAGACCCAGTACTTC
cdr3_aa: CASSTDRQETQYF
clone_size: .
d_call: TRBD1
j_call: TRBJ2-5
v_call: TRBV2